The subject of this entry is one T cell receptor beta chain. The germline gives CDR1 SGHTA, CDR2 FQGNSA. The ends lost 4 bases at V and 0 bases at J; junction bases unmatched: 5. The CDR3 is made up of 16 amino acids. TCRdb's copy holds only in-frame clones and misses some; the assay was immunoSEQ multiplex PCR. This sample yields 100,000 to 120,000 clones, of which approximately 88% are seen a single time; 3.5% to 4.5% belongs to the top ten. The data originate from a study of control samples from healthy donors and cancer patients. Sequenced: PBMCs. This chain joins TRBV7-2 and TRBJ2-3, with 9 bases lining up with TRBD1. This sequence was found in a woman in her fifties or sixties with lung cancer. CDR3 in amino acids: CASSWPGTGSTDTQYF. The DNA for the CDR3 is TGTGCCAGCAGCTGGCCCGGGACAGGGAGCACAGATACGCAGTATTTT.